Below, one T cell receptor beta chain is given with its context. The antigen remains undetermined. Deep level was the assay's run setting. Sequencing was performed with immunoSEQ multiplex PCR; in TCRdb, only in-frame clones are kept and a portion is missing. The sample has some 2 million clones, 95% seen once. This specimen comes from a study of shared clonotypes between healthy human individuals. General observations from the study: Among non-shared clonotypes, generation probabilities were lower than among those shared by all four donors.

The CDR3 loop spans 15 amino acids. CDR1 is LGHNT and CDR2 is FRNRAP in the germline V gene. Trimming took off 2 bases at V and 0 bases at J, with 9 bases between the two ends. This clonotype was sampled from a man aged 18 to 35 in good health. The chain uses TRBV12-5 and TRBJ2-3; TRBD2 might be the D (5 bases). Material for sequencing was naive CD4+ T cells sorted from blood. Subset given: CD45RA+ positively selected. CDR3 nucleotides: TGTGCTAGTGGTTTGAGCGGCCCTAGCACAGATACGCAGTATTTT. This gives the protein CASGLSGPSTDTQYF.